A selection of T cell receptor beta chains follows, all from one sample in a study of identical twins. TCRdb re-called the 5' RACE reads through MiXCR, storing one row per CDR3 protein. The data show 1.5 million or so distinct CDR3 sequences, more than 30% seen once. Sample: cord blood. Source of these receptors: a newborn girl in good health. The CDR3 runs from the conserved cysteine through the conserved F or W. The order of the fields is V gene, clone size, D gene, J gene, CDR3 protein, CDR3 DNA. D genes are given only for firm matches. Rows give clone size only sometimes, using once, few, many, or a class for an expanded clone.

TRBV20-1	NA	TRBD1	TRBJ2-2	CSARLQGARTGELFF	TGCAGTGCTAGATTACAGGGGGCTCGCACCGGGGAGCTGTTTTTT
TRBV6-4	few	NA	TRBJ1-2	CASSDFALLEGSYGYTF	TGTGCCAGCAGTGACTTTGCACTCCTGGAGGGAAGCTATGGCTACACCTTC
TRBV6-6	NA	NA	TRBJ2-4	CASSYSRKNIQYF	TGTGCCAGCAGTTACTCTAGAAAAAACATTCAGTACTTC
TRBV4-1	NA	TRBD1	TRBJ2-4	CASSHPRQGEAKNIQYF	TGCGCCAGCAGCCACCCTCGACAGGGTGAGGCCAAAAACATTCAGTACTTC
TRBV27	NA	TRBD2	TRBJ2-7	CASSQGLATVYEQYF	TGTGCCAGCAGCCAAGGACTAGCGACCGTCTACGAGCAGTACTTC
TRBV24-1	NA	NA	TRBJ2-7	CATSDLRDTLNEQYF	TGTGCCACCAGTGATTTACGGGATACCCTGAATGAGCAGTACTTC
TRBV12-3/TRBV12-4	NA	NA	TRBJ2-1	CASSTPRGTDNEQFF	TGTGCCAGCAGTACTCCTCGAGGGACGGACAATGAGCAGTTCTTC
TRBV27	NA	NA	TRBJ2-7	CASSPVGGRSYNEQYF	TGTGCCAGCAGCCCTGTAGGGGGTCGCTCCTACAATGAGCAGTACTTC
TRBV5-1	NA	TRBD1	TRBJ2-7	CASRSGTGGEQYF	TGCGCCAGCAGGTCCGGGACAGGGGGCGAGCAGTACTTC
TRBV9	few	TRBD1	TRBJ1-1	CASSDRGTVTEAFF	TGTGCCAGCAGCGACAGGGGGACGGTCACTGAAGCTTTCTTT
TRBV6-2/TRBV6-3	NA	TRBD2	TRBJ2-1	CASSYSLGGSGEQFF	TGTGCCAGCAGTTACAGTCTGGGCGGGAGCGGTGAGCAGTTCTTC
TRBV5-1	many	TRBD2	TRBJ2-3	CASSEGLAGTDTQYF	TGCGCCAGCAGCGAAGGACTAGCGGGAACAGATACGCAGTATTTT
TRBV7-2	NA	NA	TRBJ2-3	CASSPGPAYYTQYF	TGTGCCAGCAGCCCGGGACCCGCCTATTATACGCAGTATTTT
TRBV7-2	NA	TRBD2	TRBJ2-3	CASSSEAGVTDTQYF	TGTGCCAGCAGCTCTGAAGCGGGGGTCACAGATACGCAGTATTTT
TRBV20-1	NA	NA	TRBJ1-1	CSARAGEGNTEAFF	TGCAGTGCTAGAGCAGGGGAGGGGAACACTGAAGCTTTCTTT
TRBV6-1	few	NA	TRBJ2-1	CASTQRGLDDNEQFF	TGTGCCAGCACCCAACGGGGACTGGATGACAATGAGCAGTTCTTC
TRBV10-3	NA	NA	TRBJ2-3	CAIKDSGLTDTQYF	TGTGCCATCAAAGACAGTGGCCTCACAGATACGCAGTATTTT
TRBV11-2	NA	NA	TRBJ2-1	CASSNYRVPYNEQFF	TGTGCCAGCAGCAACTACAGGGTTCCATACAATGAGCAGTTCTTC
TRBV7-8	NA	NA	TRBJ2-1	CASSLGQVGAYNEQFF	TGTGCCAGCAGCTTAGGACAGGTAGGGGCCTACAATGAGCAGTTCTTC
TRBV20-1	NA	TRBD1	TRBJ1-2	CSAKWTGGANGYTF	TGCAGTGCTAAGTGGACAGGGGGCGCGAATGGCTACACCTTC
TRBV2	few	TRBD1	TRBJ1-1	CASNPGQGGTEAFF	TGTGCCAGCAACCCGGGACAGGGGGGCACTGAAGCTTTCTTT
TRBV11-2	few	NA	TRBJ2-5	CASSLKWRETQETQYF	TGTGCCAGCAGCTTAAAATGGAGGGAGACCCAAGAGACCCAGTACTTC
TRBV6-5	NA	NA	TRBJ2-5	CASSYSTAGETQYF	TGTGCCAGCAGTTACTCGACCGCCGGGGAGACCCAGTACTTC
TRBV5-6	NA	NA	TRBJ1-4	CASSLGIGRQTNEKLFF	TGTGCCAGCAGCCTGGGTATCGGTCGCCAAACTAATGAAAAACTGTTTTTT
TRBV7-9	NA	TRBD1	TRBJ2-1	CASSPDRGLSSYNEQFF	TGTGCCAGCAGCCCGGACAGGGGGTTAAGCTCCTACAATGAGCAGTTCTTC
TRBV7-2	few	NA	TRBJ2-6	CASSFRPASSGANVLTF	TGTGCCAGCAGCTTTAGGCCAGCTAGCTCTGGGGCCAACGTCCTGACTTTC
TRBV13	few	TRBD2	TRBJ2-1	CASSLGPIAGGGYNEQFF	TGTGCCAGCAGCTTAGGCCCCATAGCGGGAGGTGGCTACAATGAGCAGTTCTTC
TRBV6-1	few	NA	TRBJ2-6	CASSTFSGANVLTF	TGTGCCAGCAGTACATTCTCTGGGGCCAACGTCCTGACTTTC
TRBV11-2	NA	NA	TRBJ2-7	CASRLDKRHYNEQYF	TGTGCCAGCAGGTTGGACAAAAGGCATTACAATGAGCAGTACTTC
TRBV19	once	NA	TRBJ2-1	CASSPQEGVWYNEQFF	TGTGCCAGTAGCCCTCAGGAGGGAGTATGGTACAATGAGCAGTTCTTC
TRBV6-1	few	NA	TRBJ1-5	CASREFGQFNQPQHF	TGTGCCAGCAGAGAATTCGGACAGTTTAATCAGCCCCAGCATTTT
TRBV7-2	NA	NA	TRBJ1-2	CASSYQGAADYGYTF	TGTGCCAGCAGCTACCAAGGGGCAGCTGACTATGGCTACACCTTC
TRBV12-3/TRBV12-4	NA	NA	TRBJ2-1	CASSLAGSPYNEQFF	TGTGCCAGCAGTTTGGCGGGGTCCCCCTACAATGAGCAGTTCTTC
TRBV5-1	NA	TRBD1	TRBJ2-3	CASSLILQGPTDTQYF	TGCGCCAGCAGCCTAATCCTACAGGGGCCCACAGATACGCAGTATTTT
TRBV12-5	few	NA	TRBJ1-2	CASGLDLSYGYTF	TGTGCTAGTGGTTTGGACTTGAGCTATGGCTACACCTTC
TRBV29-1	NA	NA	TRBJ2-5	CGVDSRALRETQYF	TGCGGCGTTGATTCCCGGGCCCTCCGGGAGACCCAGTACTTC
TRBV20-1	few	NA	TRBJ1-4	CSARGTGRLEKLFF	TGCAGTGCTAGAGGGACGGGCAGGCTTGAAAAACTGTTTTTT
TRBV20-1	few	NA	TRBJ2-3	CSAREPGRRADTQYF	TGCAGTGCTAGAGAGCCGGGACGTAGGGCGGATACGCAGTATTTT
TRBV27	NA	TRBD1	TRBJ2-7	CASSQTGTGLYEQYF	TGTGCCAGCAGCCAGACCGGGACAGGGCTTTACGAGCAGTACTTC
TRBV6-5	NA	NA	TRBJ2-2	CASYDWGTGELFF	TGTGCCAGCTACGACTGGGGCACCGGGGAGCTGTTTTTT
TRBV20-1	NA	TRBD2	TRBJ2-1	CSARDPGSGRATYNEQFF	TGCAGTGCTAGAGATCCCGGTAGCGGGAGGGCGACCTACAATGAGCAGTTCTTC
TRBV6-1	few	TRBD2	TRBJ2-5	CASNGRVYDGGASGETQYF	TGTGCCAGCAACGGAAGGGTCTATGACGGGGGGGCTTCGGGAGAGACCCAGTACTTC
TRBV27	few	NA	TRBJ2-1	CASSLFKRRSYNEQFF	TGTGCCAGCAGTTTATTTAAGCGGAGGTCCTACAATGAGCAGTTCTTC
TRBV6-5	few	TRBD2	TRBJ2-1	CASSIGLAWDEQFF	TGTGCCAGCAGTATCGGACTAGCGTGGGATGAGCAGTTCTTC
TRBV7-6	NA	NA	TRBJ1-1	CASSLESGMGNTEAFF	TGTGCCAGCAGCTTAGAGTCCGGAATGGGGAACACTGAAGCTTTCTTT
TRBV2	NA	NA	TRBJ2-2	CASSAFRGGTGELFF	TGTGCCAGCAGTGCGTTCAGGGGGGGGACCGGGGAGCTGTTTTTT
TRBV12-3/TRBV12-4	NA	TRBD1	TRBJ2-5	CASSLAPGQGPETQYF	TGTGCCAGCAGTTTAGCGCCGGGACAGGGGCCAGAGACCCAGTACTTC
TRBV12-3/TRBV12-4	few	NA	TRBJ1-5	CASSFSHRSNQPQHF	TGTGCCAGCAGTTTTAGTCACAGAAGCAATCAGCCCCAGCATTTT
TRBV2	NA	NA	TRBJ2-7	CASSRMGGAHEQYF	TGTGCCAGCAGTCGCATGGGGGGGGCGCACGAGCAGTACTTC
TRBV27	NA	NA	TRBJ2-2	CASSLRHPTGELFF	TGTGCCAGCAGTTTAAGGCACCCCACCGGGGAGCTGTTTTTT
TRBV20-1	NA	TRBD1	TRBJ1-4	CSASGQGNEKRFF	TGCAGTGCGTCGGGACAGGGAAATGAAAAACGGTTTTTT
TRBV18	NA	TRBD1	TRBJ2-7	CASSPTGVNYEQYF	TGTGCCAGCTCACCGACAGGGGTGAACTACGAGCAGTACTTC
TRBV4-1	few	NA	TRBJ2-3	CASSHYDSDTQYF	TGCGCCAGCAGCCACTACGATTCAGATACGCAGTATTTT